The T cell receptor beta chain described here comes from a study of breast tumors, draining lymph nodes, adjacent tissues. Samples came from axillary lymph nodes draining the breast cancer. CDR3 size: 14 residues. Germline V CDR1 and CDR2: LGHNA, YNFKEQ. The V end lost 1 base, the J end lost 6 bases, and 11 bases lay between the germline ends. Points from the study as a whole: That most tumor T cells come from lymph nodes remained unproven. Compared with basal-like, luminal-like tumors shared significantly more repertoire with nontumor tissue.

TCRdb re-called the multiplex PCR reads with MiXCR, one entry per CDR3 protein. Among approximately 100,000 distinct CDR3 sequences listed, 21% were seen once. This clonotype was counted at least ten times. Its specificity is not known. What was sequenced was axillary lymph node tissue. This chain links TRBV4-2 with TRBJ2-3, with a possible D match to TRBD2 (5 bases). This sequence originates from a female donor with breast cancer. Some clones in this sample may be carry-over from other donors' samples. The CDR3 bases are TGTGCCAGCAGCCAAGGCCGGGATCCGGATACGCAGTATTTT. It is translated as CASSQGRDPDTQYF.